This record concerns one TCR beta chain sequence. Its target is not known. MiXCR, applied by TCRdb to the 5' RACE reads, yields one record per CDR3 protein. The sample lists roughly 1,500,000 distinct CDR3 sequences, about 31% seen once, with 0.27% in the top ten. The sample comes from a study of identical twins. Study-wide findings and caveats: Abundant cord blood beta clonotypes carried fewer insertions; memory repertoires showed none.

Only healthy Caucasians were enrolled as donors. V lost 4 bases and J lost 12, with 22 bases in between. Germline-derived CDR1 and CDR2 are SGHAT and FQNNGV. The CDR3 is made up of 15 amino acids. The sequenced sample was cord blood. The chain carries TRBV11-2 and TRBJ2-1, with a possible D match to TRBD2 (6 bases). The receptor comes from a newborn girl in good health. The CDR3 DNA is TGTGCCAGCAGCTCCGGTCTGGGGACTTCCCTTGGGCAGTTCTTC. Translation: CASSSGLGTSLGQFF.